This T cell receptor (beta chain) is from a study of shared clonotypes between healthy human individuals. V lost 5 bases and J lost 2, with 13 bases in between. CDR1 and CDR2 from the germline V gene are GTSNPN and SVGIG (reference sequence). CDR3 length equals 14 residues. Produced via immunoSEQ multiplex PCR; TCRdb's table is partial and in-frame only. In the table there are roughly 720,000 clones, 90% of which are singletons. Sample: memory CD8+ T cells from PBMCs. Indicated subset: CD45RO+ cells pooled with CCR7-negative TemRA cells. The receptor was derived from a young man in good health. Some clones in this sample may be carry-over from other donors' samples. This chain uses TRBV30 with TRBJ1-5, with TRBD1 as a possible D gene (6 bases). In DNA form, the CDR3 reads TGTGCCTGGGGCTCCCCAGGGGGCAATCAGCCCCAGCATTTT. Residues: CAWGSPGGNQPQHF.